This T cell receptor beta chain derives from a study of blood T cell repertoires in COVID-19. The overall study: Samples of COVID-19 (acute and convalescent) were obtained from the United States, Italy and Spain.

Clones were read by immunoSEQ multiplex PCR, and TCRdb kept only the in-frame ones, dropping some. The data hold roughly 86,000 clones, with approximately 85% observed a single time. The CDR3 runs 16 residues. Germline V gene lookup returns CDR1 SGHRS and CDR2 YFSETQ. The trim removed 0 bases at V and 4 bases at J, leaving 8 bases unmatched. Sequencing was done on a sample of peripheral blood. The receptor's source is a woman at least 80 years old with COVID-19, enrolled during active disease. This chain joins TRBV5-1 and TRBJ2-3; 7 bases fit TRBD2. This CDR3 reads CASSLEGGRGPDTQYF. The CDR3 nucleotides are TGCGCCAGCAGCTTGGAGGGCGGGAGAGGTCCAGATACGCAGTATTTT.